The rows below give T cell receptor beta chains drawn from one sample of a study of cytomegalovirus exposure and HLA in healthy donors. Sequencing used immunoSEQ multiplex PCR; TCRdb keeps in-frame clones, though not all of them. The sample shows about 140,000 clones, approximately 79% of them seen only once. Sequenced input: PBMCs. The receptors come from a woman between 45 and 65 years old in good health and CMV-seropositive. CDR3s include the opening cysteine and the closing phenylalanine or tryptophan. The D gene is left open where the match is weak. Only part of the rows carry a size: once, few, many, or a class if the clone is expanded.

J: TRBJ2-3; size: -; V: TRBV4-2; D: -; DNA: TGTGCCAGCAGCCAAGCCCAGGACTTCCTCACAGATACGCAGTATTTT; CDR3: CASSQAQDFLTDTQYF
J: TRBJ2-2; size: few; V: TRBV16; D: TRBD2; DNA: TGTGCCAGCAGCCAACGCAGCGGGATAAACACCGGGGAGCTGTTTTTT; CDR3: CASSQRSGINTGELFF
J: TRBJ2-1; size: -; V: TRBV6-1; D: -; DNA: TGTGCCAGCAGGGCTTGGGAGTCCTACAATGAGCAGTTCTTC; CDR3: CASRAWESYNEQFF
J: TRBJ2-6; size: -; V: TRBV28; D: -; DNA: TGTGCCAGCACCTTAAACGAGCCGAGTTACTCTGGGGCCAACGTCCTGACTTTC; CDR3: CASTLNEPSYSGANVLTF
J: TRBJ1-1; size: few; V: TRBV6-6; D: TRBD1; DNA: TGTGCCAGCAGTTACTCCCGCAACAGGGGGCTGACTGAAGCTTTCTTT; CDR3: CASSYSRNRGLTEAFF
J: TRBJ2-7; size: few; V: TRBV29-1; D: -; DNA: TGCAGCGGCCAAAGGGGTTGGGAGCAGTACTTC; CDR3: CSGQRGWEQYF
J: TRBJ2-1; size: -; V: TRBV28; D: TRBD1; DNA: TGTGCCAGCAGTTCCGGACAGGGCACCTACAATGAGCAGTTCTTC; CDR3: CASSSGQGTYNEQFF
J: TRBJ2-1; size: few; V: TRBV30; D: TRBD2; DNA: TGTGCCGCACCCTCCGTAGGAGCGGGGGGTTACAATGAGCAGTTCTTC; CDR3: CAAPSVGAGGYNEQFF
J: TRBJ2-1; size: -; V: TRBV5-6; D: TRBD1; DNA: TGTGCCAGCAGCTCAGGACAGGACTCCTACAATGAGCAGTTCTTC; CDR3: CASSSGQDSYNEQFF
J: TRBJ2-3; size: -; V: TRBV11-3; D: -; DNA: TGTGCCAGCAGCTTAGGGCGCGGACGGGATGGAGATACGCAGTATTTT; CDR3: CASSLGRGRDGDTQYF
J: TRBJ2-3; size: -; V: TRBV7-7; D: -; DNA: TGTGCTAGCAGCCACGGGACAGATACGCAGTATTTT; CDR3: CASSHGTDTQYF
J: TRBJ2-7; size: once; V: TRBV28; D: TRBD1; DNA: TGTGCCAGCAGCCGGACAGGGGTCTCCTACGAGCAGTACTTC; CDR3: CASSRTGVSYEQYF
J: TRBJ1-5; size: -; V: TRBV19; D: TRBD1; DNA: TGTGCCAGTAGTATGGACAGGGAGACACGATATAGCAATCAGCCCCAGCATTTT; CDR3: CASSMDRETRYSNQPQHF
J: TRBJ2-1; size: -; V: TRBV5-4; D: TRBD2; DNA: TGTGCCAGCAGCTCGGGGACTAGCGGGGCCTACAATGAGCAGTTCTTC; CDR3: CASSSGTSGAYNEQFF
J: TRBJ2-7; size: few; V: TRBV18; D: TRBD2; DNA: TGTGCCAGCTCACCACCTACTAGCGGGGGTGGCGAGCAGTACTTC; CDR3: CASSPPTSGGGEQYF
J: TRBJ2-2; size: -; V: TRBV11-3; D: TRBD2; DNA: TGTGCCAGCAGCTCGGGACTAGCGGGGGGGCTCGGGGAGCTGTTTTTT; CDR3: CASSSGLAGGLGELFF
J: TRBJ1-5; size: -; V: TRBV29-1; D: -; DNA: TGCAGCGTTGGACAGAGGAATAATCAGCCCCAGCATTTT; CDR3: CSVGQRNNQPQHF
J: TRBJ2-3; size: once; V: TRBV6-5; D: -; DNA: TGTGCCAGCAGTTACGGGCTCGACACAGATACGCAGTATTTT; CDR3: CASSYGLDTDTQYF
J: TRBJ2-3; size: -; V: TRBV27; D: -; DNA: TGTGCCAGCAGGACTGAGAGAGGGCCCGATACGCAGTATTTT; CDR3: CASRTERGPDTQYF
J: TRBJ1-5; size: once; V: TRBV5-1; D: -; DNA: TGCGCCAGCAGCTTGGCCGGAGGAGGGCGGCCCCAGCATTTT; CDR3: CASSLAGGGRPQHF
J: TRBJ2-7; size: -; V: TRBV19; D: TRBD1; DNA: TGTGCCAGTAGTGAAACAGGGGGCCCCTACGAGCAGTACTTC; CDR3: CASSETGGPYEQYF
J: TRBJ1-1; size: -; V: TRBV7-2; D: -; DNA: TGTGCCAGCAGCCTGGGAGGCCGGGGGACTGAAGCTTTCTTT; CDR3: CASSLGGRGTEAFF
J: TRBJ1-5; size: -; V: TRBV19; D: -; DNA: TGTGCCAGTAGTACCATCGGGGGCAATCAGCCCCAGCATTTT; CDR3: CASSTIGGNQPQHF
J: TRBJ2-7; size: -; V: TRBV6-6; D: -; DNA: TGTGCCAGCAGTTACTCCGAGACCGGGTGGGAGCAGTACTTC; CDR3: CASSYSETGWEQYF
J: TRBJ2-7; size: -; V: TRBV28; D: -; DNA: TGTGCCAGCAGTTTTCCGGGACATTTGGGTGGATACGAGCAGTACTTC; CDR3: CASSFPGHLGGYEQYF
J: TRBJ2-7; size: -; V: TRBV15; D: -; DNA: TGTGCCACCAGCAGAGATACCAGATACGAGCAGTACTTC; CDR3: CATSRDTRYEQYF
J: TRBJ2-7; size: -; V: TRBV4-2; D: TRBD1; DNA: TGTGCCAGCAGTCATGGACAGGGACTGAACTACGAGCAGTACTTC; CDR3: CASSHGQGLNYEQYF
J: TRBJ2-7; size: once; V: TRBV7-9; D: TRBD2; DNA: TGTGCCAGCAGCGCACTAGCGGGGAGCTCCTACGAGCAGTACTTC; CDR3: CASSALAGSSYEQYF
J: TRBJ1-1; size: -; V: TRBV6-6; D: TRBD1; DNA: TGTGCCAGCAGTTACCCGGGGACAGTCCTGAACACTGAAGCTTTCTTT; CDR3: CASSYPGTVLNTEAFF
J: TRBJ1-6; size: -; V: TRBV19; D: -; DNA: TGTGCCAGTAGTATTTCGGGGAATTCACCCCTCCACTTT; CDR3: CASSISGNSPLHF
J: TRBJ2-5; size: -; V: TRBV5-1; D: -; DNA: TGCGCCAGCAGCTTGGGGCCAGGGGTAAGGCAAGAGACCCAGTACTTC; CDR3: CASSLGPGVRQETQYF
J: TRBJ1-1; size: -; V: TRBV2; D: -; DNA: TGTGCCAGCAGGGTTATGGGGGGGGACACTGAAGCTTTCTTT; CDR3: CASRVMGGDTEAFF
J: TRBJ1-6; size: -; V: TRBV6-5; D: -; DNA: TGTGCCAGCAGTTACTTTGGGAGGGATTCACCCCTCCACTTT; CDR3: CASSYFGRDSPLHF
J: TRBJ2-7; size: -; V: TRBV6-1; D: TRBD1; DNA: TGTGCCAGCAGTGAAGCGGTGGGACAGGGATACGAGCAGTACTTC; CDR3: CASSEAVGQGYEQYF
J: TRBJ1-6; size: -; V: TRBV7-9; D: -; DNA: TGTGCCAGCAGCTTAGGGATGAGGGGGTCACCCCTCCACTTT; CDR3: CASSLGMRGSPLHF
J: TRBJ1-5; size: once; V: TRBV19; D: TRBD1; DNA: TGTGCCAGTAGTGCGGGACAGCCAAATCAGCCCCAGCATTTT; CDR3: CASSAGQPNQPQHF
J: TRBJ2-5; size: -; V: TRBV7-8; D: -; DNA: TGTGCCAGCAGCTTTTGGCCAGGGGACCAAGAGACCCAGTACTTC; CDR3: CASSFWPGDQETQYF
J: TRBJ1-2; size: few; V: TRBV28; D: -; DNA: TGTGCCAGCAGCCTAATGACAGGAGTTAATGGCTACACCTTC; CDR3: CASSLMTGVNGYTF
J: TRBJ2-3; size: -; V: TRBV9; D: TRBD2; DNA: TGTGCCAGCAGCGACTTAGCGGGGGGGGTAGATACGCAGTATTTT; CDR3: CASSDLAGGVDTQYF
J: TRBJ1-3; size: -; V: TRBV28; D: -; DNA: TGTGCCAGCAGAGGGGAGGGGTACGGAAACACCATATATTTT; CDR3: CASRGEGYGNTIYF
J: TRBJ1-4; size: -; V: TRBV28; D: -; DNA: TGTGCCAGCAGTTCCCCCGACAGTGCAACTAATGAAAAACTGTTTTTT; CDR3: CASSSPDSATNEKLFF
J: TRBJ2-5; size: -; V: TRBV19; D: -; DNA: TGTGCCAGTAGTATTCGGGAGACCCAGTACTTC; CDR3: CASSIRETQYF
J: TRBJ1-2; size: -; V: TRBV28; D: TRBD1; DNA: TGTGCCAGCAGAGAAATTCCGGGACAGGGGAAGTATGGCTACACCTTC; CDR3: CASREIPGQGKYGYTF
J: TRBJ2-7; size: -; V: TRBV9; D: -; DNA: TGTGCCAGCAGCGTAGCGGGGGAGACCTACGAGCAGTACTTC; CDR3: CASSVAGETYEQYF
J: TRBJ2-1; size: -; V: TRBV19; D: TRBD2; DNA: TGTGCCAGTAGTATGCTAGCGGGGGGGAGCTCCTACAATGAGCAGTTCTTC; CDR3: CASSMLAGGSSYNEQFF
J: TRBJ1-5; size: few; V: TRBV11-2; D: TRBD1; DNA: TGTGCCAGCCCACCTTCGGACAGGGCGGCGGGTCAGCCCCAGCATTTT; CDR3: CASPPSDRAAGQPQHF